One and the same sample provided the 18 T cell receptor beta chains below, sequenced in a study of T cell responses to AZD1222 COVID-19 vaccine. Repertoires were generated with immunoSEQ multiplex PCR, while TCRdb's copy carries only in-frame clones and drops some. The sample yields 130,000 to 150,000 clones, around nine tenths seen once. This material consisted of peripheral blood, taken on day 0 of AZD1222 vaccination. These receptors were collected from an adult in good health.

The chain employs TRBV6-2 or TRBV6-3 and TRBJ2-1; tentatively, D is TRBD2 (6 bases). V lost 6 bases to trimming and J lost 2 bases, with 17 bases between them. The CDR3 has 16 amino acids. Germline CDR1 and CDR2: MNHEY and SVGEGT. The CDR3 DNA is TGTGCCAGCAGCCTCCCAGGGAGGCGGGCCTACAATGAGCAGTTCTTC. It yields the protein CASSLPGRRAYNEQFF.

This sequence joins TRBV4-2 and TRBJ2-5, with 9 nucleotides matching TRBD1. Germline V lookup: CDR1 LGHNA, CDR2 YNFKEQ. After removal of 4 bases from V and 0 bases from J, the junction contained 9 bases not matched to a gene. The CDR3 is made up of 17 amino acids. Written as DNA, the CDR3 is TGTGCCAGCAGCCGCATACCGGGACAGGGATACCAAGAGACCCAGTACTTC. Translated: CASSRIPGQGYQETQYF.

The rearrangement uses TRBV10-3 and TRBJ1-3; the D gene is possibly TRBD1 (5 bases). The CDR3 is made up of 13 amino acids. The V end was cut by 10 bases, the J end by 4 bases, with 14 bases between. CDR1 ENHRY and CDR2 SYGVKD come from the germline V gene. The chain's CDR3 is CATGDRGGNTIYF. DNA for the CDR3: TGTGCCACCGGGGACCGAGGGGGAAACACCATATATTTT.

The CDR3 DNA is TGTGCCAGCAGCCTCCAGCGGGGAGTAACCTACGAGCAGTACTTC. It is translated as CASSLQRGVTYEQYF. This chain uses TRBV7-9 with TRBJ2-7; 7 nucleotides match TRBD2. The CDR3 extends over 15 amino acids. The V gene's germline CDR1 is SEHNR and CDR2 FQNEAQ (reference sequence). V was pared by 5 bases and J by 2 bases, with 9 bases of the junction left unmatched.

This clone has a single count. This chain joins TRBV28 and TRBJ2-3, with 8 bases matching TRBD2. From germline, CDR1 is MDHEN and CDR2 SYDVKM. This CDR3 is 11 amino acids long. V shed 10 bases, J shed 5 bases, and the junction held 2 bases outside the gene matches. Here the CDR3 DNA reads TGTGCCATCGCGGGAGGAGATACGCAGTATTTT. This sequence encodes CAIAGGDTQYF.

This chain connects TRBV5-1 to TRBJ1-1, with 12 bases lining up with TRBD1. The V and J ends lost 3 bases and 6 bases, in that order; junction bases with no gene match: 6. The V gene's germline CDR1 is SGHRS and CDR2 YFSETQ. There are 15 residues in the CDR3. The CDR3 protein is CASSYTGTGGSEAFF. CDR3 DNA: TGCGCCAGCAGCTACACCGGGACAGGGGGCTCTGAAGCTTTCTTT.

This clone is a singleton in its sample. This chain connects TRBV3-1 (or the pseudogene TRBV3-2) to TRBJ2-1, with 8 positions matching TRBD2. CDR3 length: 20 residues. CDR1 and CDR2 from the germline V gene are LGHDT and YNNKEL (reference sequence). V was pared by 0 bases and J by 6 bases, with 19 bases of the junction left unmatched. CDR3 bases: TGTGCCAGCAGCCAAGAAATAAGTCTAGCGGGTAGGGGGTCGGGCAATGAGCAGTTCTTC. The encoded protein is CASSQEISLAGRGSGNEQFF.

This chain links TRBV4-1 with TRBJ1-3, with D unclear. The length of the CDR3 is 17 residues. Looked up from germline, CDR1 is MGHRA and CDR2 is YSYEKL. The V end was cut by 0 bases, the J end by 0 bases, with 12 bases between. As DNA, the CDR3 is TGCGCCAGCAGCCAAGAGCCGTCCTCAGACTCTGGAAACACCATATATTTT. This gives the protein CASSQEPSSDSGNTIYF.

This chain's CDR3 is CASSPDVSGSNEQFF. The CDR3 nucleotides are TGTGCCAGCTCACCAGATGTGAGCGGGAGCAATGAGCAGTTCTTC. This sequence joins TRBV18 and TRBJ2-1, with TRBD2 identical over 8 bases. The CDR3 contains 15 residues. The V segment lost 2 bases and the J segment 6 bases; nucleotides outside the gene matches: 6. Germline CDR1 is KGHSH and CDR2 is LQKENI.

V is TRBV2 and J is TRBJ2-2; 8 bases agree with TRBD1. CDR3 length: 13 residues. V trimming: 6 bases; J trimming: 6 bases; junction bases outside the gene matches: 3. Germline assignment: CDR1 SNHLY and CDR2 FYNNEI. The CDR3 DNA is TGTGCCAGCAGGGGACAGGATGCCGGGGAGCTGTTTTTT. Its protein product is CASRGQDAGELFF.

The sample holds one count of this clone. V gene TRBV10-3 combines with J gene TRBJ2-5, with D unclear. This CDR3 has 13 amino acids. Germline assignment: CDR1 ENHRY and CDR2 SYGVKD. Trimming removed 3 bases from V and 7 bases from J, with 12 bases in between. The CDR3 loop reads CAISDSGLGTQYF. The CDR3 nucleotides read TGTGCCATCAGTGACTCAGGCTTGGGGACCCAGTACTTC.

CDR3 nucleotide sequence: TGTGCCAGCAGTGAAACTTTAACCACTGAAGCTTTCTTT. Translated, it gives CASSETLTTEAFF. The rearrangement joins TRBV25-1 to TRBJ1-1; D not certain. This CDR3 has 13 residues. The V gene lost 2 bases and the J gene lost 4 bases, with 8 bases spanning the gap. Per germline, CDR1 MGHDK and CDR2 SYGVNS.

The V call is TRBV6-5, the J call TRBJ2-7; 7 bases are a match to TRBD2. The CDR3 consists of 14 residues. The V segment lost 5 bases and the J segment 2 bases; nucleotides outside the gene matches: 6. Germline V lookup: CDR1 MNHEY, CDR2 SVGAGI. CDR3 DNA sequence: TGTGCCAGCAGTACGGCCGCGGGGGCCTACGAGCAGTACTTC. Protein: CASSTAAGAYEQYF.

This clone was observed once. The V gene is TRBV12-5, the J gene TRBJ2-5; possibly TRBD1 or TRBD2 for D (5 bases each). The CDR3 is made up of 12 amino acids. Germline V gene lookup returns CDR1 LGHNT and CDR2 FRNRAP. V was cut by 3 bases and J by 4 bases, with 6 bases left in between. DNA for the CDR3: TGTGCTAGTGGTTTTGGGGGAGAGACCCAGTACTTC. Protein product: CASGFGGETQYF. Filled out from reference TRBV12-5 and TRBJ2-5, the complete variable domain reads DARVTQTPRHKVTEMGQEVTMRCQPILGHNTVFWYRQTMMQGLELLAYFRNRAPLDDSGMPKDRFSAEMPDATLATLKIQPSEPRDSAVYFCASGFGGETQYFGPGTRLLVL.

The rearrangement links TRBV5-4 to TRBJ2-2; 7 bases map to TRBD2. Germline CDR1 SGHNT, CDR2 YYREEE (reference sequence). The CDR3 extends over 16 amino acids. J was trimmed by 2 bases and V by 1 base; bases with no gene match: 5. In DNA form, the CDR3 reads TGTGCCAGCAGCTTGAAGCGGGAAACCAACACCGGGGAGCTGTTTTTT. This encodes CASSLKRETNTGELFF.

The CDR3 region is CASSLVFGLGYEQYF. The CDR3 DNA reads TGTGCCAGCAGCTTAGTGTTCGGCCTGGGCTACGAGCAGTACTTC. The chain recombines TRBV7-2 with TRBJ2-7, with D hard to call. Trimming pared 1 base from V and 3 bases from J, leaving 13 bases between. The CDR3 contains 15 residues. CDR1 and CDR2 (germline): SGHTA, FQGNSA.

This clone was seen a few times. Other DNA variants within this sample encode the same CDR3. The CDR3 region is CASSLRRAASTDTQYF. CDR3 nucleotides: TGTGCCAGCAGCTTAAGAAGGGCGGCCAGCACAGATACGCAGTATTTT. The rearrangement joins TRBV7-3 to TRBJ2-3; D not certain. This CDR3 region has 16 residues. Germline values: CDR1 SGHTA, CDR2 FQGTGA. The V end was cut by 1 base, the J end by 0 bases, with 11 bases between.

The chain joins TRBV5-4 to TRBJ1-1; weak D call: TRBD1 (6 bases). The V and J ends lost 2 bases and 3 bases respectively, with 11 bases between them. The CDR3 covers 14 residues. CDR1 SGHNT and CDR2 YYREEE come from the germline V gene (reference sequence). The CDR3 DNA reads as TGTGCCAGCAGCTTAGCGGGGGCAGACACTGAAGCTTTCTTT. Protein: CASSLAGADTEAFF.